This T cell receptor (beta chain) was captured by sequencing in a study of T cell responses to AZD1222 COVID-19 vaccine. Whole-study findings and limits: The sample set comprised mostly white British donors with more females, and clonal diversity was possibly underestimated. Unmutated regions of variants are reportedly targeted by nearly half of spike-specific TCRs.

The CDR3 totals 16 residues. Germline CDR1 MNHEY, CDR2 SVGAGI. Trimming took off 0 bases at V and 1 base at J, with 12 bases between the two ends. The assay was immunoSEQ multiplex PCR, and TCRdb's table has in-frame clones only and misses some. The sample includes 130,000 to 150,000 clones, about nine tenths of them seen just once. As regards this clone: The antigen is undetermined.

Sequenced material: peripheral blood, taken on day 0 of AZD1222 vaccination. The chain joins TRBV6-5 to TRBJ1-2; no firm D call. The origin of this receptor is an adult in good health. The CDR3 nucleotides read TGTGCCAGCAGTTACTCGAGATCGGGTCTTAACTATGGCTACACCTTC. Translated: CASSYSRSGLNYGYTF.